What follows are 23 T cell receptor beta chains derived from one specimen sequenced in a study of shared clonotypes between healthy human individuals. Some clones are missing from TCRdb's copy, which holds only in-frame ones; the method was immunoSEQ multiplex PCR. Altogether about 1.9 million clones are present, just over 90% being singletons, with the ten largest covering around 1.8%. The naive CD8 population came from CD45RO-negative cells selected for CCR7, without terminally differentiated effector memory CD45RA+ cells. The specimen was naive CD8+ T cells from PBMCs. The origin of the receptors is a man between 18 and 29 years old in good health. Some clones in this sample may be carry-over from other donors' samples.

The rearrangement uses TRBV7-8 and TRBJ2-7; 7 bases are shared with TRBD2. Germline values: CDR1 SGHVS, CDR2 FQNEAQ. With V trimmed by 5 bases and J by 0 bases, 19 bases remained unmatched. The CDR3 loop spans 19 amino acids. CDR3 bases: TGTGCCAGCAGCGCCAAACCTGGGCCGCTAGCGGAGGGCTCCTACGAGCAGTACTTC. Its protein product is CASSAKPGPLAEGSYEQYF.

Regarding this clone: Other DNA sequences from this sample encode an identical CDR3 as well. The chain uses TRBV5-4 and TRBJ2-7; TRBD1 matches at 8 bases. The CDR3 totals 14 residues. Germline CDR1 reads SGHNT; CDR2 reads YYREEE (reference sequence). The V segment lost 4 bases and the J segment 3 bases; nucleotides outside the gene matches: 6. The CDR3, as DNA: TGTGCCAGCAGCCCGGGGACAGGAGGCTACGAGCAGTACTTC. Amino acid sequence: CASSPGTGGYEQYF.

The chain joins TRBV6-5 to TRBJ1-2; D is ambiguous. This CDR3 spans 13 amino acids. CDR1 is MNHEY, CDR2 SVGAGI, per germline. V was pared by 1 base and J by 4 bases, with 7 bases between. This CDR3 is CASSYLESYGYTF. CDR3 DNA sequence: TGTGCCAGCAGTTACTTGGAGTCCTATGGCTACACCTTC.

The chain is built from TRBV25-1 and TRBJ2-1; 7 bases line up with TRBD1. The CDR3 consists of 14 residues. CDR1 and CDR2 from the germline V gene are MGHDK and SYGVNS. Losses at the gene ends were 3 bases for V and 8 bases for J; bases not matched to a gene: 7. The CDR3 DNA reads as TGTGCCAGCAGTGAGATGACAGGGTGGGATGAGCAGTTCTTC. It encodes CASSEMTGWDEQFF.

V and J are TRBV10-1 and TRBJ1-1, with D unclear. V shed 0 bases and J shed 3 bases, with 11 bases lying between them. The CDR3 has 15 amino acids. Germline lookup yields CDR1 WNHNN and CDR2 SYGVQD (reference sequence). This CDR3 is CASSESADLYTEAFF. CDR3 nucleotide sequence: TGCGCCAGCAGTGAGTCGGCCGATTTGTACACTGAAGCTTTCTTT.

About this clone: Other nucleotide sequences in the sample specify the same CDR3. The chain joins TRBV27 to TRBJ2-7, with 10 bases that match TRBD1. The CDR3 spans 15 residues. Trimming cost V 2 bases and J 4 bases; bases outside gene matches: 5. CDR1 and CDR2 (germline): MNHEY, SMNVEV (reference sequence). The CDR3, as DNA: TGTGCCAGCAGTTTAAAGGGGACAGGGGCGTACGAGCAGTACTTC. This codes for CASSLKGTGAYEQYF.

The chain carries TRBV5-1 and TRBJ1-4; 8 bases are a match to TRBD1. The trim removed 3 bases at V and 8 bases at J, leaving 12 bases unmatched. CDR1 and CDR2 (germline): SGHRS, YFSETQ. The CDR3 runs 16 residues. CDR3 in DNA: TGCGCCAGCAGCTCCGAGGGGGCGACAGGGGACGAAAAACTGTTTTTT. It encodes CASSSEGATGDEKLFF.

This clone appeared a few times. This chain connects TRBV7-2 to TRBJ1-1; possibly TRBD1 for D (5 bases). The CDR3 length is 14 residues. Looked up from germline, CDR1 is SGHTA and CDR2 is FQGNSA. Trimming pared 7 bases from V and 1 base from J, leaving 13 bases between. The CDR3 reads CASTPGGKNTEAFF. The CDR3 region has the DNA TGTGCCAGCACACCCGGGGGGAAGAACACTGAAGCTTTCTTT.

The chain employs TRBV6-1 and TRBJ1-1; D uncertain. V was shortened by 7 bases and J by 4 bases, with 16 bases between the two germline ends. CDR1 MNHNS and CDR2 SASEGT come from the germline V gene. This CDR3 contains 14 residues. The CDR3 protein is CASTRLGDGTEAFF. As DNA, the CDR3 is TGTGCCAGCACCCGGTTGGGTGACGGCACTGAAGCTTTCTTT.

The V gene is TRBV11-2, the J gene TRBJ1-4; 7 bases align to TRBD1. Germline V gene lookup returns CDR1 SGHAT and CDR2 FQNNGV. The CDR3 runs to 14 residues. The J segment lost 3 bases and the V segment lost 5 bases, leaving 3 bases of the junction unmatched. CDR3 region: CASSPGQPNEKLFF. The CDR3, as DNA: TGTGCCAGCAGCCCGGGACAGCCTAATGAAAAACTGTTTTTT. The variable domain in full, with the rest retrieved from reference TRBV11-2 and TRBJ1-4, is EAGVAQSPRYKIIEKRQSVAFWCNPISGHATLYWYQQILGQGPKLLIQFQNNGVVDDSQLPKDRFSAERLKGVDSTLKIQPAKLEDSAVYLCASSPGQPNEKLFFGSGTQLSVL.

This chain links TRBV11-2 with TRBJ2-3; 9 positions agree with TRBD2. Trimming removed 5 bases from V and 4 bases from J; junction bases left unmatched: 13. Germline lookup yields CDR1 SGHAT and CDR2 FQNNGV. CDR3 size: 17 residues. CDR3 coding DNA: TGTGCCAGCAGCCCCTTGGGCGGGAGGGCCGGGTCAGATACGCAGTATTTT. It is translated as CASSPLGGRAGSDTQYF.

This chain connects TRBV14 to TRBJ1-5; the D gene is possibly TRBD1 (6 bases). This CDR3 has 14 residues. Germline lookup yields CDR1 SGHDN and CDR2 FVKESK. V lost 3 bases and J lost 7, with 13 bases in between. CDR3: CASSQGGTSQPQHF. CDR3 DNA: TGTGCCAGCAGCCAGGGAGGGACATCCCAGCCCCAGCATTTT.

The V call is TRBV10-1, the J call TRBJ1-1; unclear D gene. The V end lost 4 bases, the J end lost 3 bases, and 9 bases lay between the germline ends. The CDR3 loop spans 13 amino acids. Germline values: CDR1 WNHNN, CDR2 SYGVQD (reference sequence). The CDR3, as DNA: TGCGCCAGCAGTGTCGGGAGACACACTGAAGCTTTCTTT. Its protein is CASSVGRHTEAFF.

The chain recombines TRBV10-2 with TRBJ2-7; 7 bases are shared with TRBD2. This CDR3 is built from 12 residues. With V trimmed by 4 bases and J by 5 bases, 2 bases remained unmatched. The germline gives CDR1 WSHSY, CDR2 SAAADI. This chain's CDR3 is CASSGLANEQYF. CDR3 sequence (DNA): TGCGCCAGCAGTGGACTAGCCAACGAGCAGTACTTC.

This clone was seen just once. The V call is TRBV16, the J call TRBJ2-1; tentative D call: TRBD2 (5 bases). V lost 3 bases and J 4 bases, leaving 7 bases between the germline ends. Germline values: CDR1 KGHSY, CDR2 FQNENV. CDR3 length: 13 residues. CDR3 protein: CASSHERYNEQFF. CDR3 DNA sequence: TGTGCCAGCAGCCACGAGCGGTACAATGAGCAGTTCTTC.

The CDR3 sequence: CASSTSRGELFF. The CDR3 region has the DNA TGTGCCAGTAGTACCAGTAGGGGGGAGCTGTTTTTT. This rearrangement joins TRBV19 to TRBJ2-2; D is unclear. Germline V gene sequence: CDR1 LNHDA, CDR2 SQIVND (reference sequence). Between the trimmed V and J ends, which lost 4 bases and 8 bases, there was a span of 8 bases. This CDR3 contains 12 residues.

In the case of this clone: The identical CDR3 is also encoded by other nucleotide sequences in the sample. CDR3: CASSLGQPQHF. The CDR3 DNA sequence: TGTGCCAGTAGTTTGGGTCAGCCCCAGCATTTT. This chain links TRBV19 with TRBJ1-5, with no clear D. Trimming cost V 5 bases and J 6 bases, with 5 bases left between them. The CDR3 is made up of 11 amino acids. Germline V CDR1 and CDR2: LNHDA, SQIVND (reference sequence).

Remarks on this clone: Distinct nucleotide sequences in the sample also encode this CDR3. The chain couples TRBV27 to TRBJ2-7; 9 bases map to TRBD1. CDR1 and CDR2 from the germline V gene are MNHEY and SMNVEV (reference sequence). The CDR3 consists of 14 residues. Unmatched junction bases numbered 8, after V lost 6 bases and J lost 5 bases. The CDR3 DNA sequence: TGTGCCAGCAGCTCCGGGACAGGGCCCCACGAGCAGTACTTC. This gives the protein CASSSGTGPHEQYF.

This sequence joins TRBV28 and TRBJ1-2; 7 bases map to TRBD1. Trimming cost V 7 bases and J 4 bases; bases outside gene matches: 18. The germline V gene has CDR1 MDHEN and CDR2 SYDVKM. The CDR3 contains 17 residues. CDR3 nucleotide sequence: TGTGCCAGCACCCCCCCAGGGGGATTACTGAGGATCTATGGCTACACCTTC. Translation: CASTPPGGLLRIYGYTF.

The CDR3 DNA reads as TGTGCCAGCAGCTTAGAGGGGGCGGGAGTGGCAGATACGCAGTATTTT. Its translation: CASSLEGAGVADTQYF. The J gene is TRBJ2-3, the V gene TRBV7-8; D may correspond to TRBD1 or TRBD2 (7 bases each). Trimming took off 1 base at V and 4 bases at J, with 15 bases between the two ends. The CDR3 is made up of 16 amino acids. Germline V gene data show CDR1 as SGHVS and CDR2 as FQNEAQ.

This chain uses TRBV6-6 with TRBJ2-7; 9 bases match TRBD2. CDR3 length equals 14 residues. Germline V gives CDR1 MNHNY, CDR2 SVGAGI (reference sequence). Trimming removed 5 bases from V and 0 bases from J; junction bases left unmatched: 2. The CDR3 loop reads CASSGSGSSYEQYF. In DNA, the CDR3 is TGTGCCAGCAGTGGTAGCGGGAGCTCCTACGAGCAGTACTTC.

Concerning this clone itself: The same CDR3 also results from other DNA sequences found in this sample. The chain recombines TRBV5-1 with TRBJ1-1, with D uncertain. The CDR3 spans 14 residues. V gave up 2 bases and J gave up 0 bases, with 8 bases separating them. Germline CDR1 SGHRS, CDR2 YFSETQ. Here the CDR3 DNA reads TGCGCCAGCAGCTTAACCGGGATGAACACTGAAGCTTTCTTT. Protein sequence: CASSLTGMNTEAFF.

The V and J genes are TRBV4-1 and TRBJ2-7, with no clear D. The CDR3 consists of 14 residues. The germline V and J ends were trimmed by 4 bases and 2 bases, with 12 bases remaining between them. Germline V CDR1 and CDR2: MGHRA, YSYEKL. The CDR3 nucleotides read TGCGCCAGCAGCCCCTTCCAAGGCCCCTACGAGCAGTACTTC. This gives the protein CASSPFQGPYEQYF.